The 22 T cell receptor beta chains reported below all come from one sample, sequenced in a study of blood T cell repertoires in COVID-19. Sequenced by immunoSEQ multiplex PCR; TCRdb stores in-frame clones only, minus some. The data hold 150,000 to 200,000 clones, with 88% observed a single time. The sequencing input was peripheral blood. The receptor set was obtained from a man aged 70 or older with active or convalescent COVID-19.

J is TRBJ1-2 and V is TRBV12-3 or TRBV12-4; D perhaps matches TRBD1 (5 bases). The V end lost 3 bases, the J end lost 7 bases, and 12 bases lay between the germline ends. The CDR3 is 13 amino acids. The CDR3 DNA reads as TGTGCCAGCAGTTTTGACGGGGGTTCTGGCTACACCTTC. Residues: CASSFDGGSGYTF.

The J gene is TRBJ2-7, the V gene TRBV7-9, with D possibly matching TRBD1 (5 bases). This CDR3 is 14 amino acids long. Germline CDR1 SEHNR, CDR2 FQNEAQ (reference sequence). Trimming removed 4 bases at V and 3 bases at J, with 13 bases between. CDR3 amino acids: CASSSFDRIYEQYF. The CDR3 DNA follows: TGTGCCAGCAGCTCTTTTGACAGAATCTACGAGCAGTACTTC. Together with reference TRBV7-9 and TRBJ2-7, the CDR3 gives the full variable domain: DTGVSQNPRHKITKRGQNVTFRCDPISEHNRLYWYRQTLGQGPEFLTYFQNEAQLEKSRLLSDRFSAERPKGSFSTLEIQRTEQGDSAMYLCASSSFDRIYEQYFGPGTRLTVT.

The chain links TRBV7-2 to TRBJ1-3; TRBD1 agrees at 8 bases. The CDR3 has 15 amino acids. The junction had 6 bases not matched to a gene; V was cut back by 5 bases and J by 3 bases. CDR1 SGHTA and CDR2 FQGNSA come from the germline V gene. CDR3 DNA sequence: TGTGCCAGCAGCCGCGGCAGGGGGCGTGGAAACACCATATATTTT. Translated, it gives CASSRGRGRGNTIYF.

V usage is TRBV28 and J usage is TRBJ2-7, with TRBD2 matching over 7 bases. The V gene's germline CDR1 is MDHEN and CDR2 SYDVKM. V lost 5 bases and J lost 2; bases outside the gene matches: 9. The length of the CDR3 is 15 residues. The CDR3 is CASSPPPGGPYEQYF. CDR3 bases: TGTGCCAGCAGTCCACCCCCGGGAGGCCCCTACGAGCAGTACTTC.

The chain carries TRBV3-1 (or the pseudogene TRBV3-2) and TRBJ2-2, with 8 bases identical to TRBD2. V trimming: 5 bases; J trimming: 5 bases; junction bases outside the gene matches: 7. This CDR3 has 15 amino acids. Looked up from germline, CDR1 is LGHDT and CDR2 is YNNKEL (reference sequence). CDR3 bases: TGTGCCAGCAGCTGGGGGCAGCGGGGGACCGGGGAGCTGTTTTTT. As protein: CASSWGQRGTGELFF.

The CDR3 here is CASSYSPSYEQYF. CDR3 nucleotide sequence: TGCGCCAGCAGTTACAGCCCTTCCTACGAGCAGTACTTC. The V gene is TRBV5-1, the J gene TRBJ2-7; D uncertain. There are 13 residues in the CDR3. Trimming removed 5 bases at V and 1 base at J, with 10 bases between. Germline CDR1 SGHRS, CDR2 YFSETQ.

The chain links TRBV7-9 to TRBJ1-3; the D is unclear. With 0 bases removed from V and 0 bases from J, the gap between germline ends came to 9 bases. Germline CDR1 reads SEHNR; CDR2 reads FQNEAQ (reference sequence). The CDR3 loop spans 16 amino acids. The CDR3: CASSLAGSYSGNTIYF. The DNA of the CDR3 is TGTGCCAGCAGCTTAGCAGGGAGCTACTCTGGAAACACCATATATTTT.

V is TRBV29-1 and J is TRBJ1-5, with TRBD1 as a possible D gene (6 bases). V lost 6 bases and J lost 4, with 13 bases in between. The CDR3 length is 13 residues. Germline V gene sequence: CDR1 SQVTM, CDR2 ANQGSEA. DNA of the CDR3: TGCAGCGTCAAGGACAGCCAAAATCAGCCCCAGCATTTT. This codes for CSVKDSQNQPQHF.

This clone was seen only once. The chain uses TRBV5-4 and TRBJ1-4, with 10 bases identical to TRBD1. The germline gives CDR1 SGHNT, CDR2 YYREEE (reference sequence). Unmatched junction bases numbered 12, after V lost 4 bases and J lost 6 bases. The CDR3 spans 17 residues. DNA of the CDR3: TGTGCCAGCAGCCGCTTACCGGGACAGGGGTTGGATGAAAAACTGTTTTTT. This sequence encodes CASSRLPGQGLDEKLFF.

The genes are TRBV28 and TRBJ2-7; D is unclear. V shed 7 bases and J shed 1 base, with 14 bases lying between them. There are 14 residues in the CDR3. CDR1 is MDHEN and CDR2 is SYDVKM in the germline V gene. DNA for the CDR3: TGTGCCAGCACACGAGCAGGCCCGTCCTACGAGCAGTACTTC. It encodes CASTRAGPSYEQYF.

The V and J genes are TRBV18 and TRBJ1-2; D remains unclear. V dropped 1 base and J dropped 0 bases, with 6 bases sitting between them. The CDR3 contains 14 residues. Looked up from germline, CDR1 is KGHSH and CDR2 is LQKENI. CDR3 bases: TGTGCCAGCTCACCACGGCATGCTAACTATGGCTACACCTTC. This encodes CASSPRHANYGYTF.

The rearrangement joins TRBV19 to TRBJ1-5, with D hard to call. The CDR3 is made up of 15 amino acids. Germline V gene sequence: CDR1 LNHDA, CDR2 SQIVND (reference sequence). The ends were cut back, 3 bases at V and 0 bases at J, with 9 bases in the middle. The CDR3 bases are TGTGCCAGTAGTATCGCGGGTTATAGCAATCAGCCCCAGCATTTT. Translating gives CASSIAGYSNQPQHF.

J is TRBJ2-3 and V is TRBV28, with TRBD2 matching over 8 bases. The germline V gene encodes CDR1 MDHEN and CDR2 SYDVKM. V lost 6 bases to trimming and J lost 2 bases; unmatched junction nucleotides: 13. The CDR3 has 17 amino acids. CDR3 bases: TGTGCCAGCAGCTCACACGGACTAGCCGACGACACAGATACGCAGTATTTT. Amino acid sequence: CASSSHGLADDTDTQYF.

This chain uses TRBV5-1 with TRBJ2-1; weak D call: TRBD1 (5 bases). The CDR3 covers 14 residues. Germline values: CDR1 SGHRS, CDR2 YFSETQ. V gave up 2 bases and J gave up 9 bases, with 15 bases separating them. The DNA for the CDR3 is TGCGCCAGCAGCTTTGTACCAGGGCCTGGTGAGCAGTTCTTC. It translates to CASSFVPGPGEQFF.

The V gene is TRBV6-2 or TRBV6-3, the J gene TRBJ1-4; perhaps TRBD1 as D (5 bases). Trimming pared 2 bases from V and 2 bases from J, leaving 9 bases between. The CDR3 totals 15 residues. Germline CDR1 and CDR2: MNHEY and SVGEGT. For the CDR3, the DNA is TGTGCCAGCAGTTACGCGACAGACACTAATGAAAAACTGTTTTTT. Translated, it gives CASSYATDTNEKLFF.

This chain joins TRBV24-1 and TRBJ2-1; 11 bases match TRBD1. Germline V gene data show CDR1 as KGHDR and CDR2 as SFDVKD. The V segment lost 3 bases and the J segment 7 bases; nucleotides outside the gene matches: 4. This CDR3 contains 15 residues. The DNA for the CDR3 is TGTGCCACCAGTGATCCGGGACAGGGGGGGAATGAGCAGTTCTTC. It translates to CATSDPGQGGNEQFF.

The genes are TRBV9 and TRBJ2-3; 16 bases line up with TRBD2. Germline values: CDR1 SGDLS, CDR2 YYNGEE. CDR3 length equals 18 residues. Trimming at V came to 7 bases and at J to 1 base, leaving 9 bases not matched to a gene. The CDR3 loop reads CASRAGLAGGRGTDTQYF. The DNA of the CDR3 is TGTGCCAGCCGCGCGGGACTAGCGGGGGGGCGGGGCACAGATACGCAGTATTTT.

The chain links TRBV11-2 to TRBJ2-1; the match to TRBD2 covers 7 bases. Germline V gene lookup returns CDR1 SGHAT and CDR2 FQNNGV. With V trimmed by 1 base and J by 5 bases, 11 bases remained unmatched. This CDR3 contains 17 residues. CDR3 sequence (DNA): TGTGCCAGCAGCTTAGCCGTCTTTGGGGGAGGGGACAATGAGCAGTTCTTC. Translated: CASSLAVFGGGDNEQFF.

This clone appeared a few times. The chain combines TRBV19 with TRBJ2-7; a weak D match, TRBD1 (6 bases). V was cut by 1 base and J by 3 bases, with 13 bases left in between. Germline V gives CDR1 LNHDA, CDR2 SQIVND (reference sequence). The CDR3 is made up of 15 amino acids. The CDR3 is CASSIGTVPIYEQYF. The CDR3 DNA follows: TGTGCCAGTAGTATAGGGACAGTACCGATCTACGAGCAGTACTTC.

V gene TRBV6-2 or TRBV6-3 combines with J gene TRBJ1-6; tentatively, D is TRBD1 (6 bases). Trimming took off 6 bases at V and 8 bases at J, with 17 bases between the two ends. CDR1 is MNHEY and CDR2 is SVGEGT in the germline V gene. There are 15 residues in the CDR3. CDR3 loop: CASSPTQGMHSPLHF. The CDR3 DNA follows: TGTGCCAGCAGCCCCACGCAGGGGATGCATTCACCCCTCCACTTT.

The chain uses TRBV30 and TRBJ2-7; weak D call: TRBD2 (7 bases). The length of the CDR3 is 12 residues. CDR1 and CDR2 from the germline V gene are GTSNPN and SVGIG (reference sequence). The V end lost 8 bases, the J end lost 6 bases, and 17 bases lay between the germline ends. The CDR3 nucleotides are TGTGCCGGAGCGGGACACCTGCTCGAGCAGTACTTC. Encoded protein: CAGAGHLLEQYF.

The count of this clone is one. This chain links TRBV21-1 with TRBJ2-6; the table's D gene call, TRBD2, was not cross checked with the DNA. TRBV21-1 is recorded as a pseudogene. The CDR3 covers 17 residues. CDR3 sequence reads: CASSLAAASSGANVLTF. CDR3 DNA sequence: TGTGCCAGCAGCCTTGCGGCGGCCAGCTCTGGGGCCAACGTCCTGACTTTC.